The following is a TCR beta chain sequence with its context. Here immunoSEQ multiplex PCR was the method, and the copy in TCRdb shows in-frame clones only, minus some. The data hold about 14,000 clones, with roughly nine tenths observed a single time. This sample stems from a study of monozygotic twins with cystic fibrosis. Germline assignment: CDR1 SGHRS and CDR2 YFSETQ. V was clipped by 6 bases and J by 8 bases; unmatched bases: 10. The CDR3 has 14 residues. The chain combines TRBV5-1 with TRBJ1-1; 10 positions match TRBD1. The receptor comes from a boy aged 10-17 years with cystic fibrosis. The sequencing sample was made of blood. CDR3: CASKTGDRGREAFF. The CDR3 bases are TGCGCCAGCAAAACTGGGGACAGGGGACGGGAAGCTTTCTTT.